These T cell receptor beta chains were read from a single sample in a study of OX40 agonist ivuxolimab in advanced cancers. The repertoire was sequenced with immunoSEQ multiplex PCR; TCRdb's copy has only in-frame clones and lacks some. The sample lists around 150,000 clones; 90% to 95% were seen once. Sequencing was performed on CD4+ or CD8+ T cells sorted from blood, taken in a trial of the OX40 agonist ivuxolimab. Receptor source: an adult with an advanced solid tumor such as melanoma, head and neck, liver or kidney cancer. CDR3s include the opening cysteine and the closing phenylalanine or tryptophan. D genes are given only for firm matches. A clone size is listed for some rows: how often the clone was seen (once, few, many), or a class if it is expanded.

d_call j_call v_call clone_size cdr3_aa cdr3_nt
TRBD1 TRBJ1-2 TRBV19 . CASSSSSGQLYGYTF TGTGCCAGTAGTTCCTCTTCGGGACAGCTCTATGGCTACACCTTC
. TRBJ2-3 TRBV5-4 . CASSLGPTSTDTQYF TGTGCCAGCAGCTTAGGACCGACAAGCACAGATACGCAGTATTTT
TRBD2 TRBJ2-3 TRBV2 . CASSLTSGRAVDTQYF TGTGCCAGCAGTCTGACTAGCGGGAGGGCTGTGGATACGCAGTATTTT
. TRBJ2-1 TRBV21-1 . CASSKGGRAYFNEQFF TGTGCCAGCAGCAAAGGGGGGCGGGCCTACTTCAATGAGCAGTTCTTC
TRBD1 TRBJ2-7 TRBV11-2 . CASSLEPHRGSEQYF TGTGCCAGCAGCTTAGAACCTCACAGGGGGAGTGAGCAGTACTTC
TRBD1 TRBJ1-2 TRBV2 . CASSLTGGVDGYTF TGTGCCAGCAGCCTGACAGGGGGAGTTGATGGCTACACCTTC
TRBD1 TRBJ2-7 TRBV28 . CASSASRGTGSHEQYF TGTGCCAGCAGTGCCTCCCGTGGGACAGGGTCTCACGAGCAGTACTTC
TRBD1 TRBJ1-2 TRBV6-1 . CASSELGQAYGYTF TGTGCCAGCAGTGAATTAGGACAGGCCTATGGCTACACCTTC
. TRBJ2-7 TRBV7-9 . CASSQRSSSGTYEQYF TGTGCCAGCAGCCAAAGGTCCTCCTCTGGGACGTACGAGCAGTACTTC
. TRBJ2-5 TRBV18 . CASSPQDGTPKGTQYF TGTGCCAGCTCACCCCAGGACGGGACTCCCAAGGGGACCCAGTACTTC
. TRBJ2-7 TRBV29-1 . CSVENRERYEQYF TGCAGCGTTGAAAACCGGGAGCGCTACGAGCAGTACTTC
. TRBJ2-7 TRBV20-1 . CSAPTAWEQYF TGCAGTGCTCCGACCGCCTGGGAGCAGTACTTC
. TRBJ2-1 TRBV10-2 . CASSSRPLRSSYNEQFF TGCGCCAGCAGTTCCCGCCCTCTTCGGAGCTCCTACAATGAGCAGTTCTTC
TRBD2 TRBJ2-7 TRBV5-4 . CASSFGAGTSGSEQYF TGTGCCAGCAGCTTTGGAGCCGGGACTAGCGGGAGTGAGCAGTACTTC
. TRBJ2-7 TRBV7-2 . CASSLGAAFYEQYF TGTGCCAGCAGCTTAGGGGCAGCTTTCTACGAGCAGTACTTC
. TRBJ1-5 TRBV25-1 . CASSEGGGYGQPQHF TGTGCCAGCAGTGAGGGGGGGGGTTACGGTCAGCCCCAGCATTTT
. TRBJ2-7 TRBV5-1 . CASSLTSPYEQYF TGCGCCAGCAGCTTGACTAGCCCCTACGAGCAGTACTTC
TRBD1 TRBJ1-4 TRBV7-2 . CASSWPWGGGEKLFF TGTGCCAGCAGCTGGCCGTGGGGAGGGGGCGAAAAACTGTTTTTT
TRBD1 TRBJ2-2 TRBV4-1 . CASSRDGQGYTGELFF TGCGCCAGCAGCCGAGACGGACAGGGTTACACCGGGGAGCTGTTTTTT
TRBD1 TRBJ2-5 TRBV5-1 . CASSLAPRDSQETQYF TGCGCCAGCAGCTTGGCCCCCCGGGACAGCCAAGAGACCCAGTACTTC
TRBD1 TRBJ1-5 TRBV2 once CASRQNRGHQPQHF TGTGCCAGCAGGCAAAACAGGGGGCACCAGCCCCAGCATTTT
. TRBJ2-5 TRBV7-2 . CASSLVSAKETQYF TGTGCCAGCAGCTTAGTTTCGGCTAAAGAGACCCAGTACTTC
. TRBJ2-7 TRBV27 . CASSYETTASEQYF TGTGCCAGCAGTTACGAGACAACAGCATCCGAGCAGTACTTC
TRBD1 TRBJ2-7 TRBV18 . CASSPPRGQMYEQYF TGTGCCAGCTCACCACCGAGGGGACAGATGTACGAGCAGTACTTC
. TRBJ2-7 TRBV6-6 . CASSSSAGTYEQYF TGTGCCAGCAGTTCTAGCGCAGGGACCTACGAGCAGTACTTC
. TRBJ2-3 TRBV18 . CASSPRETDTQYF TGTGCCAGCTCACCACGGGAGACAGATACGCAGTATTTT
. TRBJ1-5 TRBV28 . CASTTPAQPQHF TGTGCCAGCACCACCCCGGCTCAGCCCCAGCATTTT
. TRBJ1-1 TRBV11-2 . CASSWTENTEAFF TGTGCCAGCAGCTGGACAGAAAACACTGAAGCTTTCTTT
TRBD1 TRBJ2-3 TRBV12-5 . CASGLVRTGGAPDTQYF TGTGCTAGTGGTTTGGTACGGACAGGGGGCGCCCCAGATACGCAGTATTTT
. TRBJ1-4 TRBV7-3 . CASSLMGSLNEKLFF TGTGCCAGCAGCTTAATGGGGAGCCTTAATGAAAAACTGTTTTTT
TRBD1 TRBJ1-1 TRBV29-1 . CSAARTGGVTEAFF TGCAGCGCTGCTAGGACAGGGGGCGTCACTGAAGCTTTCTTT
. TRBJ1-2 TRBV5-1 . CASRSRDGYTF TGCGCCAGCAGATCAAGAGATGGCTACACCTTC
TRBD1 TRBJ1-1 TRBV5-4 . CASSLQQGANTEAFF TGTGCCAGCAGCTTACAACAGGGGGCGAACACTGAAGCTTTCTTT
TRBD1 TRBJ1-2 TRBV7-2 . CASSLVPSTGVHDYGYTF TGTGCCAGCAGCTTAGTCCCTTCGACAGGGGTACACGACTATGGCTACACCTTC
. TRBJ2-5 TRBV7-2 once CASSDSGETQYF TGTGCCAGCAGCGACAGCGGTGAGACCCAGTACTTC
. TRBJ2-7 TRBV7-2 . CASTPQPGASYEQYF TGTGCCAGCACCCCCCAGCCTGGAGCATCCTACGAGCAGTACTTC
TRBD1 TRBJ1-2 TRBV6-5 once CASSSGTGSYGYTF TGTGCCAGCAGCTCCGGGACAGGAAGTTATGGCTACACCTTC
. TRBJ2-1 TRBV19 . CASSPLKNGDYNEQFF TGTGCCAGTAGCCCCCTTAAAAACGGGGACTACAATGAGCAGTTCTTC
. TRBJ1-5 TRBV4-3 . CASSQEGSGSNQPQHF TGCGCCAGCAGCCAAGAAGGCTCGGGGAGCAATCAGCCCCAGCATTTT
TRBD2 TRBJ2-2 TRBV7-2 . CASSLGVSGGFTGELFF TGTGCCAGCAGCTTAGGCGTCAGCGGGGGCTTCACCGGGGAGCTGTTTTTT
. TRBJ2-3 TRBV10-3 . CATRKDTDTQYF TGTGCCACGCGGAAGGACACAGATACGCAGTATTTT
. TRBJ1-4 TRBV19 . CASSIFVGATNEKLFF TGTGCCAGTAGTATCTTCGTGGGAGCAACTAATGAAAAACTGTTTTTT
. TRBJ1-2 TRBV5-6 . CASSLPGRGAYGYTF TGTGCCAGCAGCCTACCCGGACGGGGAGCCTATGGCTACACCTTC
TRBD1 TRBJ1-5 TRBV7-3 . CATSQGAYQPQHF TGTGCCACATCCCAGGGGGCTTATCAGCCCCAGCATTTT
TRBD2 TRBJ2-1 TRBV11-2 . CASSLVASSGYNEQFF TGTGCCAGCAGCTTAGTAGCTTCTAGCGGTTACAATGAGCAGTTCTTC
. TRBJ1-2 TRBV6-6 . CASRIGGSRNYGYTF TGTGCCAGCAGGATCGGTGGCAGCCGAAACTATGGCTACACCTTC
TRBD1 TRBJ1-3 TRBV11-2 . CASSSDRGRPGNTIYF TGTGCCAGCAGCTCAGACAGGGGTCGCCCTGGAAACACCATATATTTT
TRBD1 TRBJ2-7 TRBV27 once CASSLNRGYEQYF TGTGCCAGCAGTCTCAACAGGGGGTACGAGCAGTACTTC
. TRBJ1-4 TRBV2 . CASSGDDGEKLFF TGTGCCAGCAGTGGCGACGACGGGGAAAAACTGTTTTTT
. TRBJ2-7 TRBV28 . CASSLAPGEQYF TGTGCCAGCAGTTTAGCGCCGGGGGAGCAGTACTTC
. TRBJ2-3 TRBV11-2 . CASSFRAGAPTDTQYF TGTGCCAGCAGCTTCCGTGCGGGGGCTCCCACAGATACGCAGTATTTT
. TRBJ1-1 TRBV14 . CASSRRVMNTEAFF TGTGCCAGCAGCCGAAGGGTCATGAACACTGAAGCTTTCTTT
TRBD2 TRBJ2-3 TRBV10-3 . CAISAKASGGASTDTQYF TGTGCCATCAGTGCGAAGGCTAGCGGGGGGGCCAGCACAGATACGCAGTATTTT
TRBD1 TRBJ1-1 TRBV11-2 . CASSLDYGQGAWNTEAFF TGTGCCAGCAGCTTAGATTACGGCCAGGGGGCATGGAACACTGAAGCTTTCTTT
. TRBJ1-1 TRBV7-2 . CASSPHGGRIGFF TGTGCCAGCAGCCCCCACGGGGGGCGGATTGGTTTCTTT
TRBD1 TRBJ2-7 TRBV5-4 . CASSFRDRSPYEQYF TGTGCCAGCAGCTTCCGGGACAGGTCCCCCTACGAGCAGTACTTC
TRBD1 TRBJ1-3 TRBV5-1 . CASSFGQGTSGNTIYF TGCGCCAGCAGCTTCGGACAGGGAACCTCTGGAAACACCATATATTTT